This T cell receptor beta chain emerged from a study of T cells after yellow fever vaccination. Looking at the study overall: Each low-cell-number fraction was prepared by means of SMART-Seq v4 Ultra Low Input.

Germline V CDR1 and CDR2: SGHAT, FQNNGV. J lost 4 bases, V lost 1 base, and 10 bases had no gene match. This CDR3 region has 17 residues. This clonotype has at least ten counts. Its antigen is undetermined. Via MiXCR, TCRdb re-called the 5' RACE reads, giving one row per CDR3 protein. The sample lists a few hundred thousand distinct CDR3 sequences; approximately 4% were seen once. Findings and caveats of the study: Among all clonotypes, a small share was observed in both CD4 and CD8 compartments. Post-booster repertoires contained most primary-vaccination clones again (96% CD4, 88% CD8).

The starting material was PBMCs, obtained 15 days after the yellow fever booster vaccination. This sequence originates from a man aged 18 to 29 who received the YFV17D yellow fever vaccine. The V call is TRBV11-2, the J call TRBJ2-5; 9 bases map to TRBD2. This CDR3 is CASSLAPAGGGGETQYF. CDR3 DNA: TGTGCCAGCAGCTTAGCGCCAGCGGGGGGCGGGGGAGAGACCCAGTACTTC.